This TCR beta chain was captured by sequencing in a study of T cell responses to AZD1222 COVID-19 vaccine. Broader study findings: Reports say nearly half of spike-specific TCRs go after unmutated variant regions. The sample set comprised mostly white British donors with more females, and clonal diversity was possibly underestimated. Spike-specific TCR depth and breadth grew after two AZD1222 doses.

Sequencing used immunoSEQ multiplex PCR; TCRdb keeps in-frame clones, though not all of them. The sample holds roughly 170,000 clones, roughly 94% seen once. The CDR3 covers 14 residues. V dropped 7 bases and J dropped 8 bases, with 17 bases sitting between them. CDR1 is LNHDA and CDR2 is SQIVND in the germline V gene (reference sequence). Notes on this clone: The target antigen is unknown.

This TCR came from an adult who received the AZD1222 COVID-19 vaccine. This chain links TRBV19 with TRBJ1-4, with D possibly being TRBD1 (5 bases). The sequencing used peripheral blood, collected 28 days after the second AZD1222 dose. For the CDR3, the DNA is TGTGCCAGTACCCTCGGGGGTAGGGCGGAAAAACTGTTTTTT. As protein: CASTLGGRAEKLFF.